The 5 T cell receptor beta chains in this list originate from one sample, sequenced in a study of blood T cell repertoires in COVID-19. The repertoire was sequenced with immunoSEQ multiplex PCR; TCRdb's copy has only in-frame clones and lacks some. Altogether 200,000 to 250,000 clones are present, 80% to 90% being singletons, with the ten largest covering approximately 8.1%. The specimen was peripheral blood. The receptors stem from a woman aged 50 to 65 with active or convalescent COVID-19.

In this sample, this clone turned up once. This rearrangement joins TRBV3-1 (or the pseudogene TRBV3-2) to TRBJ1-4; 7 positions agree with TRBD1. The trim removed 6 bases at V and 3 bases at J, leaving 7 bases unmatched. The CDR3 is made up of 15 amino acids. CDR1 and CDR2 (germline): LGHDT, YNNKEL (reference sequence). Here the CDR3 reads CASSVPGQPNEKLFF. CDR3 nucleotides: TGTGCCAGCAGTGTACCGGGACAGCCTAATGAAAAACTGTTTTTT.

The chain links TRBV28 to TRBJ2-1; TRBD2 aligns across 8 bases. The CDR3 has 15 amino acids. CDR1 and CDR2 from the germline V gene are MDHEN and SYDVKM. V lost 5 bases, J lost 4 bases, and 7 bases stayed unmatched. CDR3 nucleotide sequence: TGTGCCAGCAGTCCGAGCGGGGGCCAGTACAATGAGCAGTTCTTC. Its translation is CASSPSGGQYNEQFF.

For the CDR3, the DNA is TGTGCCAGCAGCCCATTGACGGGAAGGGTCACTGAAGCTTTCTTT. It encodes CASSPLTGRVTEAFF. The chain uses TRBV7-6 and TRBJ1-1; D call uncertain. V was pared by 5 bases and J by 4 bases, with 17 bases between. The CDR3 has 15 residues. Germline V gene sequence: CDR1 SGHVS, CDR2 FNYEAQ.

V usage is TRBV7-2 and J usage is TRBJ2-3; TRBD2 matches 9 bases. This CDR3 comprises 17 residues. Germline CDR1 and CDR2: SGHTA and FQGNSA. With 6 bases clipped from V and 3 bases from J, the junction kept 13 bases outside the gene matches. The CDR3 DNA reads TGTGCCAGCAGACCACCCCTCGGCGGGGGGGGGACAGATACGCAGTATTTT. Translated, it gives CASRPPLGGGGTDTQYF.

V usage is TRBV3-1 (or the pseudogene TRBV3-2) and J usage is TRBJ1-1; D gene uncertain. This CDR3 has 13 residues. Germline V gene data show CDR1 as LGHDT and CDR2 as YNNKEL (reference sequence). Deletions cut 4 bases from V and 4 bases from J, with 10 bases between. For the CDR3, the DNA is TGTGCCAGCAGCCCGGTGGCGGGCACTGAAGCTTTCTTT. Translation: CASSPVAGTEAFF.